The rows below give T cell receptor beta chains drawn from one sample of a study of T cell repertoires in cytomegalovirus infection. MiXCR, run by TCRdb on the reads, gives a single entry per CDR3 protein. The sample has roughly 760,000 distinct CDR3 sequences; 35% are singletons. Material for sequencing was PBMCs. The origin of the receptors is a human donor in good health (CMV status not recorded). Some clones in this sample may be carry-over from other donors' samples. Each CDR3 is given with its conserved first and last residue. The D gene is left open where the match is weak. Not every row has a clone size; where given, it reads once, few, many or a size class.

TRBV11-2	NA	NA	TRBJ1-1	CASSHNMDSSYPFVEF	TGTGCCAGCAGCCACAACATGGACAGCTCTTATCCATTTGTAGAATTT
TRBV19	NA	NA	TRBJ2-2	CASSTVTETNTGELFF	TGTGCCAGTAGTACTGTGACAGAGACGAACACCGGGGAGCTGTTTTTT
TRBV5-4	NA	TRBD2	TRBJ2-5	CASSLTSGVQETQYF	TGTGCCAGCAGCTTGACTAGCGGGGTCCAAGAGACCCAGTACTTC
TRBV28	NA	NA	TRBJ1-2	CASRDLYGYTF	TGTGCCAGCAGGGACCTCTATGGCTACACCTTC
TRBV6-5	many	TRBD2	TRBJ2-1	CASSYSQAGGDYNEQFF	TGTGCCAGCAGTTACTCGCAAGCGGGGGGAGACTACAATGAGCAGTTCTTC
TRBV5-1	few	NA	TRBJ1-2	CASSFGLGADGYTF	TGCGCCAGCAGCTTTGGGCTGGGGGCAGATGGCTACACCTTC
TRBV7-6	few	NA	TRBJ2-3	CASSPGRSLVVFIDTQYF	TGTGCCAGCAGCCCGGGACGATCCCTAGTAGTGTTCATAGATACGCAGTATTTT
TRBV4-2	NA	NA	TRBJ2-1	CASSQVTRETPHNEQFF	TGTGCCAGCAGCCAAGTTACACGGGAGACTCCCCACAATGAGCAGTTCTTC
TRBV28	NA	NA	TRBJ2-7	CASRMDYDTYEQYF	TGTGCCAGCAGGATGGACTATGATACCTACGAGCAGTACTTC
TRBV7-6	NA	NA	TRBJ2-7	CASSSRDSDVYEQYF	TGTGCCAGCAGCTCCCGGGACTCTGATGTATACGAGCAGTACTTC
TRBV19	few	NA	TRBJ1-1	CASKYRDDTEAFF	TGTGCCAGTAAATACAGGGACGACACTGAAGCTTTCTTT
TRBV20-1	few	TRBD2	TRBJ2-7	CSAPYPGLPFHEQYF	TGCAGTGCTCCTTATCCGGGACTACCGTTCCACGAGCAGTACTTC
TRBV7-9	many	NA	TRBJ2-7	CATATGYEQYF	TGTGCCACCGCGACGGGCTACGAGCAGTACTTC
TRBV28	NA	NA	TRBJ2-7	CASSLGRSEVYEQYF	TGTGCCAGCAGCTTAGGACGGTCGGAGGTTTACGAGCAGTACTTC
TRBV19	NA	NA	TRBJ2-1	CASNLGPTANEQFF	TGTGCCAGTAATCTGGGGCCAACGGCCAATGAGCAGTTCTTC
TRBV7-9	few	NA	TRBJ1-3	CASSYSLGRPGSGNTIYF	TGTGCCAGCAGCTACAGTCTCGGACGGCCCGGGTCTGGAAACACCATATATTTT
TRBV27	NA	NA	TRBJ2-3	CASSPLAPASTDTQYF	TGTGCCAGCAGTCCCCTAGCGCCCGCTAGCACAGATACGCAGTATTTT
TRBV7-8	many	TRBD2	TRBJ2-1	CASSTRSSGRAWEQFF	TGTGCCAGCAGCACTAGATCTAGCGGGAGGGCCTGGGAGCAGTTCTTC
TRBV6-2/TRBV6-3	few	TRBD2	TRBJ2-1	CASRPPGLAGYNEQFF	TGTGCCAGCAGGCCCCCGGGACTAGCGGGATACAATGAGCAGTTCTTC
TRBV13	NA	NA	TRBJ1-5	CASSSRDTPLEAQHF	TGTGCCAGCAGCTCCCGGGACACCCCGTTGGAGGCCCAGCATTTT
TRBV29-1	NA	TRBD1	TRBJ2-5	CSVVSGGRETQYF	TGCAGCGTTGTCTCAGGGGGCCGAGAGACCCAGTACTTC
TRBV5-6	few	NA	TRBJ2-1	CASSFLFLGLDEQFF	TGTGCCAGCAGCTTTCTTTTCCTAGGTTTGGATGAGCAGTTCTTC
TRBV5-1	NA	NA	TRBJ2-5	CASSFSNQETQYF	TGCGCCAGCAGCTTTAGCAACCAAGAGACCCAGTACTTC
TRBV7-9	NA	TRBD1	TRBJ1-1	CASHQHRGWNTEAFF	TGTGCCTCGCACCAACACAGGGGCTGGAACACTGAAGCTTTCTTT
TRBV2	few	NA	TRBJ1-1	CASVRVTEAFF	TGTGCCAGCGTTAGGGTCACTGAAGCTTTCTTT